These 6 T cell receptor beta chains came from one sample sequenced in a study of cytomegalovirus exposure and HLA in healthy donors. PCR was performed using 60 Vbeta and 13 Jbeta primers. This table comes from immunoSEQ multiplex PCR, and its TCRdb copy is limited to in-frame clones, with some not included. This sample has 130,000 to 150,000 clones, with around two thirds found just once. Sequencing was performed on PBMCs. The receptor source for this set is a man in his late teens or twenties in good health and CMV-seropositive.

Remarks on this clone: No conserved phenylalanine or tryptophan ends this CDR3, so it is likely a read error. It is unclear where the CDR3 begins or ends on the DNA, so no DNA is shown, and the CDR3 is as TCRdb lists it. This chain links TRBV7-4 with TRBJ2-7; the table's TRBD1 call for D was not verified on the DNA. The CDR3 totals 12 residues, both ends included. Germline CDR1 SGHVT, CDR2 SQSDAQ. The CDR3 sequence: CASSIYRDRDPL.

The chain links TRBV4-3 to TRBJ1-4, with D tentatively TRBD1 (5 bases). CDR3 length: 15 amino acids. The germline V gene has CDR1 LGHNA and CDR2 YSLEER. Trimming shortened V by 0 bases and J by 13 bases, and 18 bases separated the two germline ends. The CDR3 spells CASSQEGVQGGTLFF. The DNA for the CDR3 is TGCGCCAGCAGCCAAGAAGGGGTGCAGGGAGGGACACTGTTTTTT.

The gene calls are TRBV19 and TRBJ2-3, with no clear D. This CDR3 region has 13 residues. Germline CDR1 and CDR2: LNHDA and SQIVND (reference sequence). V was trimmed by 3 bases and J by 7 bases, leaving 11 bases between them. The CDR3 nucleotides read TGTGCCAGTAGTATTACCAGCGAGAATACGCAGTATTTT. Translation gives CASSITSENTQYF.

The CDR3: CASSPIAGVSQEQYF. CDR3 nucleotide sequence: TGTGCCAGCAGTCCGATAGCGGGGGTGAGTCAAGAGCAGTACTTC. The rearrangement uses TRBV7-6 and TRBJ2-7; 9 bases are shared with TRBD2. This CDR3 is built from 15 residues. J lost 7 bases, V lost 6 bases, and 13 bases had no gene match. Germline lookup yields CDR1 SGHVS and CDR2 FNYEAQ.

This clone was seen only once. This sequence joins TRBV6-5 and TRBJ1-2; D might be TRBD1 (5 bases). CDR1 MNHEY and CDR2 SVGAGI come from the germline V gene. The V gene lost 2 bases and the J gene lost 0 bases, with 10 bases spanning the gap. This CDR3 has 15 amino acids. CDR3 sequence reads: CASSYGQVANYGYTF. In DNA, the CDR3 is TGTGCCAGCAGTTACGGACAAGTTGCTAACTATGGCTACACCTTC.

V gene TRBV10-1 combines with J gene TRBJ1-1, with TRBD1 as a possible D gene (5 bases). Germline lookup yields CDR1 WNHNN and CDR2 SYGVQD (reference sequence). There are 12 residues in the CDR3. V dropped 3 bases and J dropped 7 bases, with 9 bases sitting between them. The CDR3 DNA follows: TGCGCCAGCAGTGAACTCGACAGTGAAGCTTTCTTT. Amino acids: CASSELDSEAFF.